Included here is one T cell receptor (beta chain) sequence, with context. Its antigen is as yet unknown. The record originates from a study of a mutant IDH1 vaccine in newly diagnosed glioma. Per the germline V gene, CDR1 is SEHNR and CDR2 is FQNEAQ (reference sequence). V lost 10 bases, J lost 1 base, and 8 bases stayed unmatched. This CDR3 has 15 residues. The time point here: week 47, end of study. Alongside topical imiquimod, each dose of vaccine comprised 300 ug of mutant IDH1 20-mer peptide. The repertoire was sequenced with immunoSEQ multiplex PCR; TCRdb's copy has only in-frame clones and lacks some. This sample has some 34,000 clones, with roughly 90% found just once.

The material was PBMCs, obtained from a glioma patient whose treatment included an IDH1 peptide vaccine. V is TRBV7-9 and J is TRBJ2-5, with 11 bases fitting TRBD2. The clonotype originates from a woman in her forties with glioma. CDR3 in DNA: TGTGCCACATTACTAGCGGGGGCCTTCCAAGAGACCCAGTACTTC. Residues: CATLLAGAFQETQYF.